A single TCR beta chain is shown here with its context. No antigen is known for it. MiXCR, applied by TCRdb to the RT-PCR reads, yields one record per CDR3 protein. The data show 650,000 to 850,000 distinct CDR3 sequences, about 15% seen once. The data derive from a study of response to subunit inactivated influenza vaccine. Study conclusions and caveats: Authors suggested few new T cells are recruited by each seasonal influenza vaccination.

CDR1 is SGHDN, CDR2 FVKESK, per germline. V lost 4 bases to trimming and J lost 1 base, with 12 bases between them. The CDR3 is 15 amino acids. The sequence was collected from a man aged 45-65 years who received an inactivated influenza vaccine. The sample here was PBMCs from blood, taken 14 to 15 days before vaccination. The gene calls are TRBV14 and TRBJ2-3; weak D call: TRBD2 (5 bases). The CDR3, as DNA: TGTGCCAGCAGCCCCACACTGCGGGGCACAGATACGCAGTATTTT. Protein sequence: CASSPTLRGTDTQYF.